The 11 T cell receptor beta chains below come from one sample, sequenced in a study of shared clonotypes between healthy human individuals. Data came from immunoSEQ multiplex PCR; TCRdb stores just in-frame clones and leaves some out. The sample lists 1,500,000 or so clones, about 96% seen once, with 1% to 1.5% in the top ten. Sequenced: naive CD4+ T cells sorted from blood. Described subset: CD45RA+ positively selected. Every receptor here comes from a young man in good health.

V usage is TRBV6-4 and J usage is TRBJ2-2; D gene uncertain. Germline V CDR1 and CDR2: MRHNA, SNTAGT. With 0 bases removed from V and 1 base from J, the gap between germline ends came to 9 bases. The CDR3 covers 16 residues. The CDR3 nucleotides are TGTGCCAGCAGTGACTCTTGGGTGGTGAACACCGGGGAGCTGTTTTTT. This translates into CASSDSWVVNTGELFF.

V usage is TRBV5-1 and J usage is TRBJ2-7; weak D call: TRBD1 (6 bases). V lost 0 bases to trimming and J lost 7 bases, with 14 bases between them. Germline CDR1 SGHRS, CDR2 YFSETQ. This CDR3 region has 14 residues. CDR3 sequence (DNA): TGCGCCAGCAGCTTGGGGAACAGGGTCGATGAGCAGTACTTC. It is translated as CASSLGNRVDEQYF.

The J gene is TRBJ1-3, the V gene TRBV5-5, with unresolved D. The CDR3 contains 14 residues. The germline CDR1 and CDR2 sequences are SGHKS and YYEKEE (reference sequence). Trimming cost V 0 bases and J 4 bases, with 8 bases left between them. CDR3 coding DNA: TGTGCCAGCAGCTTGGCCGTTACGGGAAACACCATATATTTT. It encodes CASSLAVTGNTIYF.

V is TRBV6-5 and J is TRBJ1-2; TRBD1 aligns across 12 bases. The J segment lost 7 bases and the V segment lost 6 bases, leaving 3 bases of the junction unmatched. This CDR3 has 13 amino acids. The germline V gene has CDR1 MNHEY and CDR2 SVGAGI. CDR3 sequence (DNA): TGTGCCAGCAGCCGGGGACAGGGGGCTGGCTACACCTTC. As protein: CASSRGQGAGYTF.

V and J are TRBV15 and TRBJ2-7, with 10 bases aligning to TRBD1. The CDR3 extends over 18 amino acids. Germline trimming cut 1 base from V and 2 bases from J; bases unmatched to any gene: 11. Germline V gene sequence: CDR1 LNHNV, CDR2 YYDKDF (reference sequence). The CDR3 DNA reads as TGTGCCACCAGCAGAGGGGTTCCGGGACAGGGGATTCCCTACGAGCAGTACTTC. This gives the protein CATSRGVPGQGIPYEQYF.

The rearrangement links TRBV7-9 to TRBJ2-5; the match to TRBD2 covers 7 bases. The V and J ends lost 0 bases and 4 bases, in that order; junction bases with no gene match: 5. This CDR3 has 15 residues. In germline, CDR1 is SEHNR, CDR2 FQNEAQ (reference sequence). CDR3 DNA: TGTGCCAGCAGCTTAGCGGGAGGGCCGGGAGAGACCCAGTACTTC. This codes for CASSLAGGPGETQYF.

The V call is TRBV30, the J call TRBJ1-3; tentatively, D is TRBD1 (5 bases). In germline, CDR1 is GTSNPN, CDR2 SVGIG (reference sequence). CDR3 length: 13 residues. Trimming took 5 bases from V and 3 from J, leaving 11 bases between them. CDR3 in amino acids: CAWEGTRGNTIYF. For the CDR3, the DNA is TGTGCCTGGGAGGGGACTCGTGGAAACACCATATATTTT.

The CDR3 spells CASSENLLSISTDTQYF. Written as DNA, the CDR3 is TGTGCCAGCAGTGAGAACTTACTCTCCATAAGCACAGATACGCAGTATTTT. This chain connects TRBV6-1 to TRBJ2-3; D not certain. Germline CDR1 is MNHNS and CDR2 is SASEGT. V was clipped by 3 bases and J by 0 bases, with 16 bases between them. The length of the CDR3 is 17 residues.

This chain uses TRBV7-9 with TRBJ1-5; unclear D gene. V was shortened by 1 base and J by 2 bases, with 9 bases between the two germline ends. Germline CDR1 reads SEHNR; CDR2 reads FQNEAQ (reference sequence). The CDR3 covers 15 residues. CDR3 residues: CASSLGTSRNQPQHF. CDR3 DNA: TGTGCCAGCAGCTTAGGGACGAGTCGCAATCAGCCCCAGCATTTT.

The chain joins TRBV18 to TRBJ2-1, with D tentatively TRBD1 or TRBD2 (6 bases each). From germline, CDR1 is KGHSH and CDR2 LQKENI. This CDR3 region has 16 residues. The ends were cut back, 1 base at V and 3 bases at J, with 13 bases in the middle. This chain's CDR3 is CASSPLGGAYYNEQFF. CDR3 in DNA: TGTGCCAGCTCACCACTGGGGGGCGCCTACTACAATGAGCAGTTCTTC.

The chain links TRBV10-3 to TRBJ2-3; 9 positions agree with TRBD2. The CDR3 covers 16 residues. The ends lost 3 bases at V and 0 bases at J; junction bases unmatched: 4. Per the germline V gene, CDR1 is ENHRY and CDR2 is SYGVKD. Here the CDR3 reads CAISDWLAGSTDTQYF. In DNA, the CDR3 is TGTGCCATCAGTGATTGGCTAGCGGGGAGCACAGATACGCAGTATTTT.